This is a list of T cell receptor beta chains from one sample in a study of metastatic and nonmetastatic thyroid tumors. TCRdb reanalyzed the PCR reads via MiXCR. The data contain about 15,000 clones, 3% to 4% of them seen just once; the ten biggest clones take up under 25%. The sample consisted of tumor tissue. All receptors derive from a female donor with papillary thyroid cancer or a benign thyroid nodule (not recorded which). Some clones in this sample may be carry-over from other donors' samples. Each CDR3 is given with its conserved first and last residue. Fields, in order: J gene, V gene, clone size, D gene, CDR3 DNA, CDR3 protein. D genes are given only for firm matches. Size tells how often a clone was seen (once, few, many) or the class of an expanded clone, and some rows leave it out.

j_call: TRBJ1-1
v_call: TRBV6-6
clone_size: .
d_call: .
cdr3_nt: TGTGCCAGCAGTTACGAAGCAGGAAGGGCTGAAGCTTTCTTT
cdr3_aa: CASSYEAGRAEAFF

j_call: TRBJ1-1
v_call: TRBV9
clone_size: .
d_call: .
cdr3_nt: TGTGCCAGCAGCGTAGAGGCTCTGAACACTGAAGCTTTCTTT
cdr3_aa: CASSVEALNTEAFF

j_call: TRBJ2-7
v_call: TRBV20-1
clone_size: .
d_call: TRBD2
cdr3_nt: TGCAGTGCAGCCGGGACTAGCTACGAGCAGTACTTC
cdr3_aa: CSAAGTSYEQYF

j_call: TRBJ2-1
v_call: TRBV12-3/TRBV12-4
clone_size: few
d_call: .
cdr3_nt: TGTGCCAGCAGCCAGGGTAGAAACAATGAGCAGTTCTTC
cdr3_aa: CASSQGRNNEQFF

j_call: TRBJ1-5
v_call: TRBV28
clone_size: few
d_call: .
cdr3_nt: TGTGCCAGCACCCCTATGGGGGTAGGGCAGCCCCAGCATTTT
cdr3_aa: CASTPMGVGQPQHF

j_call: TRBJ2-1
v_call: TRBV12-3/TRBV12-4
clone_size: .
d_call: TRBD1
cdr3_nt: TGTGCCAGCACCCTCTCCGGGACAGGGGACAATGAGCAGTTCTTC
cdr3_aa: CASTLSGTGDNEQFF

j_call: TRBJ1-2
v_call: TRBV20-1
clone_size: many
d_call: TRBD1
cdr3_nt: TGCAGTGCTAGACCGGGACAGGGAGTGGATGGCTACACCTTC
cdr3_aa: CSARPGQGVDGYTF

j_call: TRBJ2-7
v_call: TRBV9
clone_size: few
d_call: TRBD2
cdr3_nt: TGTGCCAGCAGCGTAGGGGGACGGGGGGCCTACGAGCAGTACTTC
cdr3_aa: CASSVGGRGAYEQYF

j_call: TRBJ1-5
v_call: TRBV6-5
clone_size: .
d_call: .
cdr3_nt: TGTGCCAGCAGTCACCGGGCCGCCAATCAGCCCCAGCATTTT
cdr3_aa: CASSHRAANQPQHF

j_call: TRBJ1-2
v_call: TRBV6-1
clone_size: .
d_call: .
cdr3_nt: TGTGCCAGCACCGAGGGCCAAGCGAACTATGGCTACACCTTC
cdr3_aa: CASTEGQANYGYTF

j_call: TRBJ2-1
v_call: TRBV27
clone_size: .
d_call: TRBD2
cdr3_nt: TGTGCCAGCAGTTTAGAGGCGGGAGGGCCTCGTGAGCAGTTCTTC
cdr3_aa: CASSLEAGGPREQFF

j_call: TRBJ2-2
v_call: TRBV12-3/TRBV12-4
clone_size: few
d_call: .
cdr3_nt: TGTGCCAGCAGCCCCGGGGGTCGCACCGGGGAGCTGTTTTTT
cdr3_aa: CASSPGGRTGELFF

j_call: TRBJ1-2
v_call: TRBV6-1
clone_size: .
d_call: .
cdr3_nt: TGTGCCAGCAAACCCCTCTCGGGGACGGGGACTAACTATGGCTACACCTTC
cdr3_aa: CASKPLSGTGTNYGYTF

j_call: TRBJ2-3
v_call: TRBV6-2/TRBV6-3
clone_size: .
d_call: .
cdr3_nt: TGTGCCAGCCGCCGGGTCATTGGCGGGCATAGGCAGTATTTT
cdr3_aa: CASRRVIGGHRQYF

j_call: TRBJ1-5
v_call: TRBV20-1
clone_size: .
d_call: .
cdr3_nt: TGCAGTGGTAAGGAGGGCGATCAGCCCCAGCATTTT
cdr3_aa: CSGKEGDQPQHF

j_call: TRBJ1-1
v_call: TRBV30
clone_size: medium-sized
d_call: .
cdr3_nt: TGTGCCTGGACACAGGGTCGGGGAACTGAAGCTTTCTTT
cdr3_aa: CAWTQGRGTEAFF

j_call: TRBJ1-5
v_call: TRBV12-3/TRBV12-4
clone_size: few
d_call: .
cdr3_nt: TGTGCCAGCAGTCCGTTGAATCAGCCCCAGCATTTT
cdr3_aa: CASSPLNQPQHF

j_call: TRBJ2-2
v_call: TRBV6-1
clone_size: .
d_call: .
cdr3_nt: TGTGCCAGCACTAACACCGGGGAGCTGTTTTTT
cdr3_aa: CASTNTGELFF

j_call: TRBJ2-5
v_call: TRBV20-1
clone_size: many
d_call: TRBD2
cdr3_nt: TGCAGTGCCCGAATCCAACCGGGACTAGCGGGAGGGCCGCCCCAAGAGACCCAGTACTTC
cdr3_aa: CSARIQPGLAGGPPQETQYF

j_call: TRBJ2-1
v_call: TRBV6-2/TRBV6-3
clone_size: few
d_call: .
cdr3_nt: TGTGCCAGCAGTTACTCGTACGGGCTAGGAGAGCAGTTCTTC
cdr3_aa: CASSYSYGLGEQFF

j_call: TRBJ2-2
v_call: TRBV12-3/TRBV12-4
clone_size: few
d_call: TRBD2
cdr3_nt: TGTGCCAGCAGCCACAGGGGGTTCCTAGCGGGAGAAAACACCGGGGAGCCGTTTTTT
cdr3_aa: CASSHRGFLAGENTGEPFF

j_call: TRBJ2-3
v_call: TRBV28
clone_size: .
d_call: TRBD1
cdr3_nt: TGTGCCAGCAGCCCCACCGGGACAGGGGCAGCAGATACGCAGTATTTT
cdr3_aa: CASSPTGTGAADTQYF

j_call: TRBJ2-3
v_call: TRBV6-4
clone_size: .
d_call: .
cdr3_nt: TGTGCCAGCAGTGACTCAGACACAGATACGCAGTATTTT
cdr3_aa: CASSDSDTDTQYF

j_call: TRBJ1-1
v_call: TRBV5-1
clone_size: few
d_call: .
cdr3_nt: TGCGCCAGCAGCTTGGGGGCTTATGGCACTGAAGCTTTCTTT
cdr3_aa: CASSLGAYGTEAFF

j_call: TRBJ2-7
v_call: TRBV28
clone_size: few
d_call: .
cdr3_nt: TGTGCCAGCCGAGGGTACGCTGGCGAGCAGTACTTC
cdr3_aa: CASRGYAGEQYF

j_call: TRBJ1-2
v_call: TRBV20-1
clone_size: .
d_call: .
cdr3_nt: TGCAGTGCTAGAGATCACCGGGACACCATTATTAACTATGGCTACACCTTC
cdr3_aa: CSARDHRDTIINYGYTF

j_call: TRBJ2-2
v_call: TRBV6-6
clone_size: many
d_call: TRBD2
cdr3_nt: TGTGCCAGCAGTTACCGTGGGAGGGCCGGAGGGGAGCTGTTTTTT
cdr3_aa: CASSYRGRAGGELFF

j_call: TRBJ2-3
v_call: TRBV13
clone_size: .
d_call: .
cdr3_nt: TGTGCCAGCAGCCCCAGGGTTACAGATACGCAGTATTTT
cdr3_aa: CASSPRVTDTQYF

j_call: TRBJ1-3
v_call: TRBV7-9
clone_size: .
d_call: TRBD1
cdr3_nt: TGTGCCAGCAGCTTATGGGGACAGGGGTCGGTAACCACCATATATTTT
cdr3_aa: CASSLWGQGSVTTIYF

j_call: TRBJ2-1
v_call: TRBV6-1
clone_size: .
d_call: TRBD2
cdr3_nt: TGTGCCAGCAGTGAAGGTGAGGGACTAGGTTACAATGAGCAGTTCTTC
cdr3_aa: CASSEGEGLGYNEQFF

j_call: TRBJ2-2
v_call: TRBV6-5
clone_size: .
d_call: .
cdr3_nt: TGTGCCAGCAGAAGAGATTTTAGGCGGACGAACACCGGGGAGCTGTTTTTT
cdr3_aa: CASRRDFRRTNTGELFF

j_call: TRBJ1-2
v_call: TRBV28
clone_size: few
d_call: .
cdr3_nt: TGTGCCAGCAGTTTACGTCGACAGATCTATGGCCAAACATTC
cdr3_aa: CASSLRRQIYGQTF

j_call: TRBJ2-2
v_call: TRBV19
clone_size: .
d_call: TRBD1
cdr3_nt: TGTGCCAGTAGTATAGAATTGACAGGGGGCGGGGAGCTGTTTTTT
cdr3_aa: CASSIELTGGGELFF

j_call: TRBJ1-4
v_call: TRBV6-9
clone_size: few
d_call: .
cdr3_nt: TGTGCCAGCAGTTACGTGGGGAAGAATGAAAAACTGTTTTTT
cdr3_aa: CASSYVGKNEKLFF

j_call: TRBJ1-1
v_call: TRBV7-8
clone_size: few
d_call: TRBD1
cdr3_nt: TGTGCCAGCAGCCCGCGGATACGGGACAGGGGTGAAGCTTTCTTT
cdr3_aa: CASSPRIRDRGEAFF

j_call: TRBJ1-2
v_call: TRBV6-4
clone_size: few
d_call: .
cdr3_nt: TGTGCCAGCAGTTACAACAGAGCTAACTATGGCTACACCTTC
cdr3_aa: CASSYNRANYGYTF

j_call: TRBJ2-1
v_call: TRBV7-3
clone_size: few
d_call: TRBD1
cdr3_nt: TGTGCCAGCAGCTTGGGACAGGGTGTGTTCAATGAGCAGTTCTTC
cdr3_aa: CASSLGQGVFNEQFF

j_call: TRBJ2-7
v_call: TRBV6-1
clone_size: .
d_call: TRBD1
cdr3_nt: TGTGCCAGCACACAAGGGGGGGACAGGGTTTACGACGAGCAGTACTTC
cdr3_aa: CASTQGGDRVYDEQYF

j_call: TRBJ1-2
v_call: TRBV28
clone_size: few
d_call: TRBD1
cdr3_nt: TGTGCCAGCAGCGCATCAGGGGGCGATGGCTACACCTTC
cdr3_aa: CASSASGGDGYTF

j_call: TRBJ2-7
v_call: TRBV6-1
clone_size: few
d_call: .
cdr3_nt: TGTGCCAGCACTCCCGGGACATCGTACGAGCAGTACTTC
cdr3_aa: CASTPGTSYEQYF

j_call: TRBJ1-4
v_call: TRBV20-1
clone_size: medium-sized
d_call: .
cdr3_nt: TGCAGTGCTAGAGGCTTAGGGGAGGGGGAAAAACTGTTTTTT
cdr3_aa: CSARGLGEGEKLFF

j_call: TRBJ1-2
v_call: TRBV6-2/TRBV6-3
clone_size: .
d_call: .
cdr3_nt: TGTGCCAGCAGTTATTTAAGGGGTAACATATATTGCTACACCTTC
cdr3_aa: CASSYLRGNIYCYTF

j_call: TRBJ2-3
v_call: TRBV3-1
clone_size: medium-sized
d_call: .
cdr3_nt: TGTGCCAGCAGCCAAGAAGGACTTGGGGGGTATTTT
cdr3_aa: CASSQEGLGGYF

j_call: TRBJ1-2
v_call: TRBV18
clone_size: many
d_call: .
cdr3_nt: TGTGCCAGCTCAGATTGGGGGTCCTATGGCTACACCTTC
cdr3_aa: CASSDWGSYGYTF